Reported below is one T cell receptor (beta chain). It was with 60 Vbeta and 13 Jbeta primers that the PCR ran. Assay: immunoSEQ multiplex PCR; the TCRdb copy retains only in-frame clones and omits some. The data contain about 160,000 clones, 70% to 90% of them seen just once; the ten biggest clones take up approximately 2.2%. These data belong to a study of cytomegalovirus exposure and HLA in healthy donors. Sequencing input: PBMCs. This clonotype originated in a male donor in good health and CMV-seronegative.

CDR3 residues: CASSYSPRNEQFF. CDR3 DNA: TGTGCCAGCAGTTACTCTCCCCGCAATGAGCAGTTCTTC. This chain uses TRBV6-6 with TRBJ2-1; D unclear. This CDR3 is 13 amino acids long. The germline V gene has CDR1 MNHNY and CDR2 SVGAGI (reference sequence). The V end lost 0 bases, the J end lost 6 bases, and 6 bases lay between the germline ends.